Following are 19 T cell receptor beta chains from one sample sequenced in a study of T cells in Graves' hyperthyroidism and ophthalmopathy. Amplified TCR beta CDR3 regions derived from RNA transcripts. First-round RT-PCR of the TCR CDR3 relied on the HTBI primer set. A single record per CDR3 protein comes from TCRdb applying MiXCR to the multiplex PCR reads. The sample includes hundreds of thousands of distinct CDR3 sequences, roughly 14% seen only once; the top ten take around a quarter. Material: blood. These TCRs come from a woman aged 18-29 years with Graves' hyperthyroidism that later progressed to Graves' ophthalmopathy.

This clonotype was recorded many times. CDR3 bases: TGTGCCAGCAGTGGTGGTGCGGGAGGGAGCTCCTACGAGCAGTACTTC. It encodes CASSGGAGGSSYEQYF. This chain links TRBV2 with TRBJ2-7, with 9 bases identical to TRBD2. The CDR3 spans 16 residues. The ends lost 4 bases at V and 0 bases at J; junction bases unmatched: 7. Germline loops: CDR1 SNHLY, CDR2 FYNNEI.

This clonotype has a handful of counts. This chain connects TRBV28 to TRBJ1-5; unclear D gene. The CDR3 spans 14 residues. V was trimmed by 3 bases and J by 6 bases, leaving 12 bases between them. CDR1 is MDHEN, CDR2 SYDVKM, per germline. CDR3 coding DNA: TGTGCCAGCAGTTTCTTAAGTCAAACTCAGCCCCAGCATTTT. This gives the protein CASSFLSQTQPQHF.

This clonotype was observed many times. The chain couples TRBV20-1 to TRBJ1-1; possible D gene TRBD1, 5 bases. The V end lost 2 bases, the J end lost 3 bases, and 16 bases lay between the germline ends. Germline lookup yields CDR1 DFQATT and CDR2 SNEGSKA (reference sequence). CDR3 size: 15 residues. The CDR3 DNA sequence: TGCAGTGCTAGATTAGGGACTAACTCATACACTGAAGCTTTCTTT. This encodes CSARLGTNSYTEAFF.

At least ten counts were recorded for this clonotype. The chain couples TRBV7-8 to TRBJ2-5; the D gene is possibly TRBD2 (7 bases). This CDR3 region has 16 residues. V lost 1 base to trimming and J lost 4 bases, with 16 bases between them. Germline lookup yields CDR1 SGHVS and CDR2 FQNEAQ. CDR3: CASSLGAGRGGETQYF. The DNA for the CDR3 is TGTGCCAGCAGCTTAGGAGCGGGGAGAGGGGGAGAGACCCAGTACTTC.

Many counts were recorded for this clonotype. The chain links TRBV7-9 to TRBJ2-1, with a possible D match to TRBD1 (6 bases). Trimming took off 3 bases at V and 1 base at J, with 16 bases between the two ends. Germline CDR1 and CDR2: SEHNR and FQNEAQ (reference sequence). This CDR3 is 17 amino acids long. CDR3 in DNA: TGTGCCAGCAGCTTCTTCCGAGCACAGGGTTCCTACAATGAGCAGTTCTTC. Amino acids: CASSFFRAQGSYNEQFF.

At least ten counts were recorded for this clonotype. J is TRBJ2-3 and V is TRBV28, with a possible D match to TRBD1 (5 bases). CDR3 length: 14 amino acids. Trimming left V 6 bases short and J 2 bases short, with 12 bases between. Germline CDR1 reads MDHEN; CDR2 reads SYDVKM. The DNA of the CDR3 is TGTGCCAGCAGCTTAGCAGGGAACACAGATACGCAGTATTTT. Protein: CASSLAGNTDTQYF.

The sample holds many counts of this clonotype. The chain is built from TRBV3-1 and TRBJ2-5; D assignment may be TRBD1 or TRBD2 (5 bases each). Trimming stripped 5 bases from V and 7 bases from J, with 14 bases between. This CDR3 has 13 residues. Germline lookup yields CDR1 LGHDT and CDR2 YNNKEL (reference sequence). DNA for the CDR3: TGTGCCAGCAGCTACCGTAGTGGGGGGACCCAGTACTTC. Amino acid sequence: CASSYRSGGTQYF.

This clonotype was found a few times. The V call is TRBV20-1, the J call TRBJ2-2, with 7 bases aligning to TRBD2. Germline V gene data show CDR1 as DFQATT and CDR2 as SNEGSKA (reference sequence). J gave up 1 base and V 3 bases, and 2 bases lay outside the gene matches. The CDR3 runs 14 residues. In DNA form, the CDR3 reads TGCAGTGCTAGGGCGGGAGTGAACACCGGGGAGCTGTTTTTT. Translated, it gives CSARAGVNTGELFF.

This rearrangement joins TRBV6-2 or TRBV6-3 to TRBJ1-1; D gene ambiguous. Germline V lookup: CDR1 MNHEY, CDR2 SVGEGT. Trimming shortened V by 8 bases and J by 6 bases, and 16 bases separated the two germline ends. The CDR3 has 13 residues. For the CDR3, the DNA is TGTGCCAGCCACAAGGTTACTGGCCCTGAAGCTTTCTTT. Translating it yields CASHKVTGPEAFF.

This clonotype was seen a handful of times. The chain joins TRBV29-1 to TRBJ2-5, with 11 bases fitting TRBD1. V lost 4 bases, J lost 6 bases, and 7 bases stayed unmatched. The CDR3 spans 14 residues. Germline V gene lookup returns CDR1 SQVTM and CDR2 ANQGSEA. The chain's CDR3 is CSVVGTGGVKTQYF. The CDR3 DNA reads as TGCAGCGTTGTAGGGACAGGGGGAGTAAAGACCCAGTACTTC.

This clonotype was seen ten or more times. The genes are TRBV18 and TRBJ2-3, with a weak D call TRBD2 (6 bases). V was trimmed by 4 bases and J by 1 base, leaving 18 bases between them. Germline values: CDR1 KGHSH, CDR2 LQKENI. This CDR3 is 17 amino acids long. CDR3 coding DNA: TGTGCCAGCTCACTGCCCGCCCCGGGACTGCGCACAGATACGCAGTATTTT. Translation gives CASSLPAPGLRTDTQYF.

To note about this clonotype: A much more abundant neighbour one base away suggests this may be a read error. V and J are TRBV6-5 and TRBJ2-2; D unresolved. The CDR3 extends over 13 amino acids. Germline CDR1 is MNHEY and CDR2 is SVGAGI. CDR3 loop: CTSSYALTGELFF. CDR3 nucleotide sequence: TGTACCAGCAGTTACGCACTCACCGGGGAGCTGTTTTTT.

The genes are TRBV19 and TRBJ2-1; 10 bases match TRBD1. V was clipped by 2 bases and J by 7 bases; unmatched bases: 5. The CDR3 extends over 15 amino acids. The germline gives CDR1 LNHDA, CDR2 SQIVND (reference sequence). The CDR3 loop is CASSISSDRGNEQFF. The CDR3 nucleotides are TGTGCCAGTAGTATATCATCGGACAGGGGGAATGAGCAGTTCTTC. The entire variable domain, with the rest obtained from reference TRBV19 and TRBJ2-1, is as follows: DGGITQSPKYLFRKEGQNVTLSCEQNLNHDAMYWYRQDPGQGLRLIYYSQIVNDFQKGDIAEGYSVSREKKESFPLTVTSAQKNPTAFYLCASSISSDRGNEQFFGPGTRLTVL.

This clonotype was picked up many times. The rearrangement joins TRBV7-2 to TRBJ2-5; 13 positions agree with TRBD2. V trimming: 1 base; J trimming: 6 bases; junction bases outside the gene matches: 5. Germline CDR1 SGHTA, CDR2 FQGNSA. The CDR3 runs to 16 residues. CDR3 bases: TGTGCCAGCAGCTTAGGGACTAGCGGGAGAATCCAGACCCAGTACTTC. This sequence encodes CASSLGTSGRIQTQYF.

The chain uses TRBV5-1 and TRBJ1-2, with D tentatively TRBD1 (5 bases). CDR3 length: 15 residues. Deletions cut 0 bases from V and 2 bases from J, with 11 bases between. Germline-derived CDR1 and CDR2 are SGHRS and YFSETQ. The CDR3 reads CASSLAAGENYGYTF. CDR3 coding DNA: TGCGCCAGCAGCTTGGCCGCGGGGGAAAACTATGGCTACACCTTC.

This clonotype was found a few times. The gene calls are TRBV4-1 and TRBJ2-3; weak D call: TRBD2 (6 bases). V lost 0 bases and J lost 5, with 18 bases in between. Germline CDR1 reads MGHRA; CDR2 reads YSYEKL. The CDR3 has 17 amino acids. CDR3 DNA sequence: TGCGCCAGCAGCCAAGATAGAAGGGGACTGGGGGAAGATACGCAGTATTTT. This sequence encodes CASSQDRRGLGEDTQYF.

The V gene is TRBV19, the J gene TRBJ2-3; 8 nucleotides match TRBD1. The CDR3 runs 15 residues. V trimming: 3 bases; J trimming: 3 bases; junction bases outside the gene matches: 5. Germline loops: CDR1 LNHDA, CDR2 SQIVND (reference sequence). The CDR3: CASSMAGGSTDTQYF. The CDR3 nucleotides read TGTGCCAGTAGTATGGCAGGGGGCTCAACAGATACGCAGTATTTT.

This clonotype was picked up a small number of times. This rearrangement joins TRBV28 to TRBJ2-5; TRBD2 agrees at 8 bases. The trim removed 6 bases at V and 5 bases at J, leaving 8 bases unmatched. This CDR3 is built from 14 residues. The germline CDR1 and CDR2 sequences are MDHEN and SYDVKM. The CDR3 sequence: CASSRAGELETQYF. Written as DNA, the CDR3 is TGTGCCAGCAGCCGAGCGGGAGAGTTGGAGACCCAGTACTTC. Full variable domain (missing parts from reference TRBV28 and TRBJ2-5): DVKVTQSSRYLVKRTGEKVFLECVQDMDHENMFWYRQDPGLGLRLIYFSYDVKMKEKGDIPEGYSVSREKKERFSLILESASTNQTSMYLCASSRAGELETQYFGPGTRLLVL.

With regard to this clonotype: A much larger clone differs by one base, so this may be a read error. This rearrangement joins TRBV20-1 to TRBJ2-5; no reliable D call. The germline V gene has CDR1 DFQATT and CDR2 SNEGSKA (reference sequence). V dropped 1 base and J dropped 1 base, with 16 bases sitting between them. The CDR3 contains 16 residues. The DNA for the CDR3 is TGCAGTGCTAGAGGAGCACCTTGGCGATCCCAAGAGACCCAGTACTTC. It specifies CSARGAPWRSQETQYF.